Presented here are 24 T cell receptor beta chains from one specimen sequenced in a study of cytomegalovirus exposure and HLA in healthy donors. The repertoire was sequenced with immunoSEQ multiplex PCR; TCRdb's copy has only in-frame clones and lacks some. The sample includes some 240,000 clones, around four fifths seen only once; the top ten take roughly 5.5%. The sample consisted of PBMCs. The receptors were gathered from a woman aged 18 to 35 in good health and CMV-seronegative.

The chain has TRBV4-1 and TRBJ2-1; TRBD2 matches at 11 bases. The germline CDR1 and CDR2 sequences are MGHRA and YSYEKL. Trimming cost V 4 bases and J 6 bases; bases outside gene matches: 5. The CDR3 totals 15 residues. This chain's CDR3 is CASSPIAGGPNEQFF. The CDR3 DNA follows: TGCGCCAGCAGCCCAATAGCGGGGGGGCCCAATGAGCAGTTCTTC.

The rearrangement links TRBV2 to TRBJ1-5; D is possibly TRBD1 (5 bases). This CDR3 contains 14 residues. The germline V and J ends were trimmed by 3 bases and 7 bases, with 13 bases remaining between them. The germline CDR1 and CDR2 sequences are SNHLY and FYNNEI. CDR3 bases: TGTGCCAGCAGTGAGGGGGAGGTTGCCCAGCCCCAGCATTTT. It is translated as CASSEGEVAQPQHF.

This CDR3 is CASSASGGSYNEQFF. The CDR3 DNA reads as TGTGCCAGCAGCGCTTCAGGGGGCTCCTACAATGAGCAGTTCTTC. This chain joins TRBV9 and TRBJ2-1, with 7 bases aligning to TRBD1. This CDR3 is 15 amino acids long. V trimming: 3 bases; J trimming: 0 bases; junction bases outside the gene matches: 3. From germline, CDR1 is SGDLS and CDR2 YYNGEE.

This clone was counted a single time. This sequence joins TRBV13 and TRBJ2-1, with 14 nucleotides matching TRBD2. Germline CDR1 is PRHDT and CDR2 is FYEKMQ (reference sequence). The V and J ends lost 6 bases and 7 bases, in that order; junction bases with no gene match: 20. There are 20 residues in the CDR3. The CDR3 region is CASRPFSPRTSGGRGNEQFF. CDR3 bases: TGTGCCAGCAGACCTTTCTCCCCTCGGACTAGCGGGGGGCGGGGTAATGAGCAGTTCTTC.

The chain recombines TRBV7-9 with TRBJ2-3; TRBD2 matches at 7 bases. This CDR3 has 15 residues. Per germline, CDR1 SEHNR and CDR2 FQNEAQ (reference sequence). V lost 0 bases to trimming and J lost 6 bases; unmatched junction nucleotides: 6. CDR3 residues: CASSLAGGSGDTQYF. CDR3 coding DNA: TGTGCCAGCAGCTTAGCGGGCGGGAGTGGGGATACGCAGTATTTT.

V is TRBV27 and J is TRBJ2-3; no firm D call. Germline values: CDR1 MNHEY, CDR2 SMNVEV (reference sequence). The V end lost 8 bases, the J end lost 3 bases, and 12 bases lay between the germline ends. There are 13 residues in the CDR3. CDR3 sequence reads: CASHRVGTDTQYF. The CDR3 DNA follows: TGTGCCAGCCACAGAGTGGGTACAGATACGCAGTATTTT.

CDR3 DNA: TGTGCCTGGAGTGTCGGCACGGCTGAAGCTTTCTTT. It is translated as CAWSVGTAEAFF. The J gene is TRBJ1-1, the V gene TRBV30; D uncertain. Deletions cut 0 bases from V and 6 bases from J, with 8 bases between. The germline V gene encodes CDR1 GTSNPN and CDR2 SVGIG (reference sequence). The CDR3 extends over 12 amino acids.

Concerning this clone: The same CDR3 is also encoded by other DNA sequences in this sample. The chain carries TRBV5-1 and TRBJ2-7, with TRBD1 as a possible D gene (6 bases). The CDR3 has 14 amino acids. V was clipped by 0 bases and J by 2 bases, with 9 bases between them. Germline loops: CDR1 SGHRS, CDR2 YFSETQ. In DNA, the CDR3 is TGCGCCAGCAGCTTGGGACAGGCCACCTACGAGCAGTACTTC. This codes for CASSLGQATYEQYF.

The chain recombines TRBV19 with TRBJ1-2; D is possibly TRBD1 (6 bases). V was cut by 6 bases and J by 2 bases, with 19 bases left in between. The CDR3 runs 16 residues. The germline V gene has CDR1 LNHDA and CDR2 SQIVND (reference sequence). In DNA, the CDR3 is TGTGCCAGTAGCCCCACAACCACGCAGGGGAACTATGGCTACACCTTC. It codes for CASSPTTTQGNYGYTF.

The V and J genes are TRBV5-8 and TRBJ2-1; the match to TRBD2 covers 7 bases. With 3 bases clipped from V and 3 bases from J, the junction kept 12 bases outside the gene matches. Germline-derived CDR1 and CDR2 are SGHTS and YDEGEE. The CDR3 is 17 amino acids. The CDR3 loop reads CASSSLRAGVVYNEQFF. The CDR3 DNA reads TGTGCCAGCAGCTCTCTTCGGGCGGGAGTTGTCTACAATGAGCAGTTCTTC. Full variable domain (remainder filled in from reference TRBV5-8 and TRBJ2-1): EAGVTQSPTHLIKTRGQQATLRCSPISGHTSVYWYQQALGLGLQFLLWYDEGEERNRGNFPPRFSGRQFPNYSSELNVNALELEDSALYLCASSSLRAGVVYNEQFFGPGTRLTVL.

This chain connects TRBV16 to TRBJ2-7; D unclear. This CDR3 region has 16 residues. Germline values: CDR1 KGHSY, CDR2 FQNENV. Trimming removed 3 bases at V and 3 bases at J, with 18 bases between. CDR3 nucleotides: TGTGCCAGCAGCCATTCACACCCGGGCTCCTTCTACGAGCAGTACTTC. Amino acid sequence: CASSHSHPGSFYEQYF.

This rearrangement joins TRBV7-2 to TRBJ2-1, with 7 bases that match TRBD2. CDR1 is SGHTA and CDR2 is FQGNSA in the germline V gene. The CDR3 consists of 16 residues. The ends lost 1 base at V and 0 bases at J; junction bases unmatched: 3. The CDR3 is CASSLGLADSYNEQFF. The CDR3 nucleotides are TGTGCCAGCAGCTTAGGTCTAGCGGACTCCTACAATGAGCAGTTCTTC.

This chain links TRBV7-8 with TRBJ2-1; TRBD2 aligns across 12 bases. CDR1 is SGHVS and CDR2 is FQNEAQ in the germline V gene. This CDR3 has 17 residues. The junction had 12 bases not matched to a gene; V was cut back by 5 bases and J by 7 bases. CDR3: CASSTRLAGASRNEQFF. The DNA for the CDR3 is TGTGCCAGCAGCACAAGACTAGCGGGGGCCTCGAGGAATGAGCAGTTCTTC.

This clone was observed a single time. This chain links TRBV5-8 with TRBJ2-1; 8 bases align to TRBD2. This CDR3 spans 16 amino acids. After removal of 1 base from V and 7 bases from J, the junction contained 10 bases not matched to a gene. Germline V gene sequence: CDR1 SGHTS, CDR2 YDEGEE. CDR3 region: CASSLWGGRQGNEQFF. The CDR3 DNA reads TGTGCCAGCAGCTTGTGGGGCGGGAGGCAAGGGAATGAGCAGTTCTTC.

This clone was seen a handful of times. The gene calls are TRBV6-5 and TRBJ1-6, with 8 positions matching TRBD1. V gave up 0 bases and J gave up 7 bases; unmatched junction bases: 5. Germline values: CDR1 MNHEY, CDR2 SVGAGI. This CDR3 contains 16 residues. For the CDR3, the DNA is TGTGCCAGCAGTTACTCGTCCGGACAGGGAAATTCACCCCTCCACTTT. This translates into CASSYSSGQGNSPLHF.

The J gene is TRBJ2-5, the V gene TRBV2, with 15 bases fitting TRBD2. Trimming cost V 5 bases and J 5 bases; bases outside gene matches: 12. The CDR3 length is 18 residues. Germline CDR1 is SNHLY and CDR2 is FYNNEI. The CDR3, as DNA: TGTGCCAGCAGTTTCGGACTAGCGGGGGGGCTCTGGGGCGAGACCCAGTACTTC. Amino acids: CASSFGLAGGLWGETQYF.

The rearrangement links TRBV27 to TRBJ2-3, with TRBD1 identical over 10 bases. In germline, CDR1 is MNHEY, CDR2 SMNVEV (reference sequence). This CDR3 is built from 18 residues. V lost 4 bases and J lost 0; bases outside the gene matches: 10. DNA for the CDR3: TGTGCCAGCAGTTCCGGGACAGGGGTTGGGTCTAGCACAGATACGCAGTATTTT. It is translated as CASSSGTGVGSSTDTQYF.

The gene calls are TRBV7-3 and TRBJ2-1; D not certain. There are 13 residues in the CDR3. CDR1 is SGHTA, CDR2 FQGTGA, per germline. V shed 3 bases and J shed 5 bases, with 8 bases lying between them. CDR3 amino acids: CASSFSRNNEQFF. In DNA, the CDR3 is TGTGCCAGCAGCTTTTCCAGAAACAATGAGCAGTTCTTC. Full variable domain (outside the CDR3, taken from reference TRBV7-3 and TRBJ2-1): GAGVSQTPSNKVTEKGKYVELRCDPISGHTALYWYRQSLGQGPEFLIYFQGTGAADDSGLPNDRFFAVRPEGSVSTLKIQRTERGDSAVYLCASSFSRNNEQFFGPGTRLTVL.

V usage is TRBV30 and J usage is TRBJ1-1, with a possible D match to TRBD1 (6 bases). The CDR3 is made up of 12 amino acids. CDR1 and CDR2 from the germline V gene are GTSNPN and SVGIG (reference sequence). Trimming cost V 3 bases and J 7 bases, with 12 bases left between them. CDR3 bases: TGTGCCTGGAGGAAGGGGGGGATTGAAGCTTTCTTT. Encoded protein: CAWRKGGIEAFF. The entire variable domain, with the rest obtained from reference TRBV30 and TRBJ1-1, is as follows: SQTIHQWPATLVQPVGSPLSLECTVEGTSNPNLYWYRQAAGRGLQLLFYSVGIGQISSEVPQNLSASRPQDRQFILSSKKLLLSDSGFYLCAWRKGGIEAFFGQGTRLTVV.

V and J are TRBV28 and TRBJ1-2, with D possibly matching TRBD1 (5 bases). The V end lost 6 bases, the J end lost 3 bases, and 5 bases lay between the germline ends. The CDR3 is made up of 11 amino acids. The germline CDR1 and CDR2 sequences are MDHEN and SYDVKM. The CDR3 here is CASSRDYGYTF. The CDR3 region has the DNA TGTGCCAGCAGCAGGGACTATGGCTACACCTTC.

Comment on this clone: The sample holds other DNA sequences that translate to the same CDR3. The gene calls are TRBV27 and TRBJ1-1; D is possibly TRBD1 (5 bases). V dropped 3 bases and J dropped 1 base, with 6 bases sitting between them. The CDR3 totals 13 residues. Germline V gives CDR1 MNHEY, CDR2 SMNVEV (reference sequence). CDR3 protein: CASSFRGNTEAFF. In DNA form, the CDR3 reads TGTGCCAGCAGTTTTAGGGGGAACACTGAAGCTTTCTTT.

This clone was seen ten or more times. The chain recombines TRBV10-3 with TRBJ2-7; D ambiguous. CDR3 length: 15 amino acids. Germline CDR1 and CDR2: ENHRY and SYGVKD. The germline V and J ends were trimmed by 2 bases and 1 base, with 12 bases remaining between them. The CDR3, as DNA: TGTGCCATCAGTGAGGGCCCAAATACTTCCTACGAGCAGTACTTC. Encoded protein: CAISEGPNTSYEQYF.

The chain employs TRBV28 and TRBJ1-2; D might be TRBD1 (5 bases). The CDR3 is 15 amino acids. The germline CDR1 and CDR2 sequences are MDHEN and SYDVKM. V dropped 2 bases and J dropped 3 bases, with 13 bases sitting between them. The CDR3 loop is CASSLPSQGYYGYTF. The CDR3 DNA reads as TGTGCCAGCAGTTTACCCTCTCAGGGTTACTATGGCTACACCTTC.

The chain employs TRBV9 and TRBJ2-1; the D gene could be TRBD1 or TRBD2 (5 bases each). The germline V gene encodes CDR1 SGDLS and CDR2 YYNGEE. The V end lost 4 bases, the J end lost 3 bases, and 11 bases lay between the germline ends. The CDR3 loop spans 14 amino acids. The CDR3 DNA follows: TGTGCCAGCAGCCCTCGGGACCTCTACAATGAGCAGTTCTTC. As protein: CASSPRDLYNEQFF.